The rows below give T cell receptor beta chains drawn from one sample of a study of T cells expressing NK-cell markers. TCRdb derives one entry per CDR3 protein from the 5' RACE reads, leaving out DNA. Its table records 500,000 to 600,000 distinct CDR3 sequences. The sequenced sample was blood T cells: a sorted CD56 or NKG2C T cell subset, CD4+ or CD8+ T cells, or bulk PBMC T cells (not recorded which). Receptor source: a man younger than 30 in good health. CDR3s include the opening cysteine and the closing phenylalanine or tryptophan. Fields, in order: J gene, CDR3 length, V gene, CDR3 protein.

j_call: TRBJ1-1
cdr3_length: 12
v_call: TRBV11-2
cdr3_aa: CASSPGTGGAFF

j_call: TRBJ2-6
cdr3_length: 16
v_call: TRBV3-1
cdr3_aa: CASSQGGETGANVLTF

j_call: TRBJ2-5
cdr3_length: 16
v_call: TRBV4-2
cdr3_aa: CASSQEGTPLQETQYF

j_call: TRBJ2-7
cdr3_length: 14
v_call: TRBV4-2
cdr3_aa: CASSLGQGAGEQYF

j_call: TRBJ1-2
cdr3_length: 14
v_call: TRBV12-3/TRBV12-4
cdr3_aa: CASSLSVGDYGYTF

j_call: TRBJ2-1
cdr3_length: 16
v_call: TRBV5-5
cdr3_aa: CASSSEGLADYNEQFF

j_call: TRBJ1-1
cdr3_length: 14
v_call: TRBV5-6
cdr3_aa: CASSGGGQEAEAFF

j_call: TRBJ2-1
cdr3_length: 14
v_call: TRBV6-1
cdr3_aa: CASSETGRDNEQFF

j_call: TRBJ2-1
cdr3_length: 15
v_call: TRBV2
cdr3_aa: CASRSTSNSYNEQFF

j_call: TRBJ1-1
cdr3_length: 16
v_call: TRBV5-1
cdr3_aa: CASSLRGEQPNTEAFF

j_call: TRBJ2-2
cdr3_length: 18
v_call: TRBV7-8
cdr3_aa: CASSLDTSGRTDPGELFF

j_call: TRBJ1-6
cdr3_length: 15
v_call: TRBV27
cdr3_aa: CASSFLGGTDSPLHF

j_call: TRBJ2-1
cdr3_length: 19
v_call: TRBV25-1
cdr3_aa: CASSAAGRPPASSYNEQFF

j_call: TRBJ1-4
cdr3_length: 14
v_call: TRBV6-4
cdr3_aa: CASNDRGQGEKLFF

j_call: TRBJ1-2
cdr3_length: 15
v_call: TRBV11-2
cdr3_aa: CASSPTATSNYGYTF

j_call: TRBJ2-1
cdr3_length: 14
v_call: TRBV4-1
cdr3_aa: CASSQTLLRDEQFF

j_call: TRBJ1-1
cdr3_length: 14
v_call: TRBV5-1
cdr3_aa: CASSLGVRDTEAFF

j_call: TRBJ2-3
cdr3_length: 17
v_call: TRBV27
cdr3_aa: CASSLGYSRSTTDTQYF

j_call: TRBJ2-3
cdr3_length: 16
v_call: TRBV4-3
cdr3_aa: CASSQEWDRVTDTQYF

j_call: TRBJ1-4
cdr3_length: 12
v_call: TRBV30
cdr3_aa: CAWSELSEKLFF

j_call: TRBJ2-1
cdr3_length: 14
v_call: TRBV20-1
cdr3_aa: CSASGPGDYNEQFF

j_call: TRBJ2-1
cdr3_length: 16
v_call: TRBV5-1
cdr3_aa: CASSLAGLAGPNEQFF

j_call: TRBJ1-5
cdr3_length: 12
v_call: TRBV12-3/TRBV12-4
cdr3_aa: CASSLQPGPTHF

j_call: TRBJ2-5
cdr3_length: 16
v_call: TRBV5-4
cdr3_aa: CASSLDLTGAGETQYF

j_call: TRBJ2-7
cdr3_length: 15
v_call: TRBV20-1
cdr3_aa: CSALIAGGVTYEQYF

j_call: TRBJ2-2
cdr3_length: 19
v_call: TRBV12-3/TRBV12-4
cdr3_aa: CASSWDLAGARTNTGELFF